This T cell receptor (beta chain) is drawn from a study of cytomegalovirus exposure and HLA in healthy donors. As for the study in general: There were around 100 million unique TCR beta sequences, drawn from 200 million or so T cells, in an earlier analysis. Findings of the study overall: TCR beta chains associated with HLA were, in a later analysis, more clonally expanded than equally common others. There were 150 or so TCR beta chains listed as cytomegalovirus-associated.

V trimming: 7 bases; J trimming: 1 base; junction bases outside the gene matches: 6. Looked up from germline, CDR1 is SNHLY and CDR2 is FYNNEI. This CDR3 spans 15 amino acids. With 60 Vbeta and 13 Jbeta primers, the PCR was carried out. The protocol was immunoSEQ multiplex PCR, while the TCRdb copy is restricted to in-frame clones and leaves out a portion. The data show over 40,000 clones, with approximately 86% seen just once and 6.5% to 9.5% held by the top ten. In the case of this clone: Its antigen remains unknown.

The sequenced material came from PBMCs. The receptor's source is a woman in her thirties or forties in good health and CMV-seropositive. V is TRBV2 and J is TRBJ2-2; 7 positions match TRBD2. This CDR3 is CASTRGGVNTGELFF. The CDR3 DNA is TGTGCCAGCACCCGGGGAGGGGTGAACACCGGGGAGCTGTTTTTT.